This T cell receptor (beta chain) was sequenced during a study of early T cells in non-severe SARS-CoV-2 infection. Study in general: RNA in bulk from unsorted whole blood was sequenced, and chains were unpaired. General observations from the study: Matches to VDJdb favored anti-spike CD8 responses and missed private and CD4 specificities.

Unique molecular identifier tags were affixed to discrete cDNA molecules. TCRdb re-called the 5' RACE reads through MiXCR, storing one row per CDR3 protein. The sample includes around 55,000 distinct CDR3 sequences, 6.5% to 7.5% of them seen just once. V was trimmed by 4 bases and J by 1 base, leaving 11 bases between them. This CDR3 is 15 amino acids long. Per germline, CDR1 MDHEN and CDR2 SYDVKM. This clonotype showed up many times. Its antigen remains unknown. V gene TRBV28 combines with J gene TRBJ2-1; D remains ambiguous. The material sequenced was whole blood, taken at baseline. This sequence was found in an adult who was a healthcare worker with PCR-confirmed SARS-CoV-2 infection or an uninfected control (not recorded which). CDR3 coding DNA: TGTGCCAGCAGTTCCCTGGGTGAGTCCTACAATGAGCAGTTCTTC. Residues: CASSSLGESYNEQFF.